A selection of T cell receptor beta chains follows, all from one sample in a study of radiotherapy plus CTLA-4 blockade in lung cancer. The assay was immunoSEQ multiplex PCR, and TCRdb's table has in-frame clones only and misses some. The sample has approximately 90,000 clones; under 90% are singletons. The input for sequencing was peripheral blood, taken from a patient treated with radiotherapy plus ipilimumab. The receptor set was obtained from a human donor with non-small cell lung cancer who had stable disease on radiotherapy plus ipilimumab. CDR3s include the opening cysteine and the closing phenylalanine or tryptophan. A D gene is named only where the DNA matches it firmly. For some rows the clone size is stated as once, few or many, or as a class when expanded; others skip it.

TRBD1	TRBV5-4	TRBJ1-2	NA	CASSPGTGANYGYTF	TGTGCCAGCAGCCCTGGGACAGGGGCCAACTATGGCTACACCTTC
NA	TRBV7-9	TRBJ2-5	NA	CASSQGAGRQETQYF	TGTGCCAGCAGCCAAGGGGCAGGGAGGCAAGAGACCCAGTACTTC
NA	TRBV5-4	TRBJ2-5	NA	CASCLQGTETQYF	TGTGCCAGCTGCCTACAAGGGACAGAGACCCAGTACTTC
NA	TRBV4-2	TRBJ1-1	NA	CASSQNTEAFF	TGTGCCAGCAGCCAGAACACTGAAGCTTTCTTT
TRBD2	TRBV2	TRBJ2-7	NA	CASSERSSGSYEQYF	TGTGCCAGCAGTGAACGGTCTAGCGGGAGTTACGAGCAGTACTTC
NA	TRBV9	TRBJ1-5	once	CASSPGSLAGTSNQPQHF	TGTGCCAGCAGCCCCGGTAGCTTGGCAGGCACCAGCAATCAGCCCCAGCATTTT
NA	TRBV28	TRBJ1-6	NA	CASSSLPSGSPLHF	TGTGCCAGCAGCTCCCTGCCTAGCGGTTCACCCCTCCACTTT
TRBD1	TRBV15	TRBJ1-5	NA	CATSGDRGGNQPQHF	TGTGCCACCAGCGGAGACAGGGGAGGGAATCAGCCCCAGCATTTT
NA	TRBV9	TRBJ1-2	NA	CASSGTGRANYGYTF	TGTGCCAGCAGCGGTACAGGACGAGCTAACTATGGCTACACCTTC
NA	TRBV6-6	TRBJ2-5	NA	CASSYLRLTQETQYF	TGTGCCAGCAGTTACTTACGACTGACCCAAGAGACCCAGTACTTC
TRBD2	TRBV5-1	TRBJ2-7	NA	CASSLEASGIYEQYF	TGCGCCAGCAGCTTGGAGGCTAGCGGAATCTACGAGCAGTACTTC
NA	TRBV19	TRBJ2-7	NA	CASSIPVVQGAYEQYF	TGTGCCAGTAGTATTCCAGTAGTCCAGGGAGCCTACGAGCAGTACTTC
NA	TRBV7-9	TRBJ1-2	NA	CASSSQAPNYGYTF	TGTGCCAGCAGCTCCCAGGCACCTAACTATGGCTACACCTTC
TRBD2	TRBV13	TRBJ2-7	NA	CASSRRLAGDEQYF	TGTGCCAGCAGCCGAAGACTAGCGGGGGACGAGCAGTACTTC
NA	TRBV20-1	TRBJ1-5	once	CSALGGQPQHF	TGCAGTGCTCTAGGGGGTCAGCCCCAGCATTTT